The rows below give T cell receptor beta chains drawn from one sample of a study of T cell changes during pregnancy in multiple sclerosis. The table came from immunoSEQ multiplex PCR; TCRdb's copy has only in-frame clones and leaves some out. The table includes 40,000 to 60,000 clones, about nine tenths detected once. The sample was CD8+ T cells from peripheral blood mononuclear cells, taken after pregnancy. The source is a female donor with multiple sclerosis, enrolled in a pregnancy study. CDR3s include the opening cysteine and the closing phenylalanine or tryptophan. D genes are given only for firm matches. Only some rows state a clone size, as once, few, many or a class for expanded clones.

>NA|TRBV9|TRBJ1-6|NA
CASSVVGLYNSPLHF
TGTGCCAGCAGCGTAGTAGGACTTTATAATTCACCCCTCCACTTT
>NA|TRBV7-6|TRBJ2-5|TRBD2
CASSYSGGAETQYF
TGTGCCAGCAGCTATAGCGGGGGGGCGGAGACCCAGTACTTC
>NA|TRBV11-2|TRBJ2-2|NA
CASSLTGNTGELFF
TGTGCCAGCAGCCTGACAGGGAACACCGGGGAGCTGTTTTTT
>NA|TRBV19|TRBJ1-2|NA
CASRPDLEAYGYTF
TGTGCCAGTAGACCCGACCTGGAGGCCTATGGCTACACCTTC
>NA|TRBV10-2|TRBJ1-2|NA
CASSDTGGYTF
TGCGCCAGCAGTGACACTGGTGGCTACACCTTC
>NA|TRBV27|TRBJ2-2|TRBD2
CASSPREVNTAGELFF
TGTGCCAGCAGTCCCCGGGAGGTCAACACCGCCGGGGAGCTGTTTTTT
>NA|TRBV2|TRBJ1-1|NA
CASGAEEAFF
TGTGCCAGCGGGGCCGAGGAAGCTTTCTTT
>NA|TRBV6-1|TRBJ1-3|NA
CASSQSAGSGNTIYF
TGTGCCAGCAGCCAAAGCGCAGGGTCTGGAAACACCATATATTTT
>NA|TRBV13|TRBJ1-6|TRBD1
CASSMDRSFPLHF
TGTGCCAGCAGCATGGACAGGTCCTTTCCCCTCCACTTT
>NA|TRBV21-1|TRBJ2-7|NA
CASSKENGRASYEQYF
TGTGCCAGCAGCAAAGAGAACGGCAGGGCCTCCTACGAGCAGTACTTC
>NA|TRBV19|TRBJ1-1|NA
CASKSGEVQTANTEAFF
TGTGCCAGTAAGTCGGGGGAAGTTCAGACGGCGAACACTGAAGCTTTCTTT
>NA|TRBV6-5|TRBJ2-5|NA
CASSYDREETQYF
TGTGCCAGCAGTTACGACAGAGAAGAGACCCAGTACTTC
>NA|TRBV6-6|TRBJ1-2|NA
CASREGGGYTF
TGTGCCAGCAGGGAGGGGGGGGGCTACACCTTC
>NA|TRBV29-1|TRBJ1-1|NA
CSVEPGMNTEAFF
TGCAGCGTTGAACCGGGGATGAACACTGAAGCTTTCTTT
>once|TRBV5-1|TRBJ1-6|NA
CASSLAGVPLVSPLHF
TGCGCCAGCAGCTTGGCAGGGGTGCCGCTGGTTTCACCCCTCCACTTT
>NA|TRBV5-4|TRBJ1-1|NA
CASSDDRNTEAFF
TGTGCCAGCAGCGACGACAGGAACACTGAAGCTTTCTTT
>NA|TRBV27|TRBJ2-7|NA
CASKPGHRTDYEQYF
TGTGCCAGCAAGCCAGGCCATCGAACAGATTACGAGCAGTACTTC
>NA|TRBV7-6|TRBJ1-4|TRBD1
CASSLTDRVLGEKLFF
TGTGCCAGCAGCTTAACGGACAGGGTTTTGGGTGAAAAACTGTTTTTT
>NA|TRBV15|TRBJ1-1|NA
CATSKHRVMNTEAFF
TGTGCCACCAGCAAACACAGGGTCATGAACACTGAAGCTTTCTTT
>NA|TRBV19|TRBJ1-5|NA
CASSWGEGSNQPQHF
TGTGCCAGTAGTTGGGGGGAGGGTAGCAATCAGCCCCAGCATTTT
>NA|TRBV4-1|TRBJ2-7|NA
CASSPVEGTYEQYF
TGCGCCAGCAGCCCTGTTGAGGGAACCTACGAGCAGTACTTC
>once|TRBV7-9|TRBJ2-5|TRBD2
CASSSPRAGAQETQYF
TGTGCCAGCAGCTCTCCTCGAGCGGGGGCCCAAGAGACCCAGTACTTC
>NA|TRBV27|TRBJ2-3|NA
CASSRHTDTQYF
TGTGCCAGCAGTCGACACACAGATACGCAGTATTTT
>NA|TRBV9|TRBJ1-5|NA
CASSASLNQPQHF
TGTGCCAGCAGCGCCAGTCTCAATCAGCCCCAGCATTTT
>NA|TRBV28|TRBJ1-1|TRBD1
CASSLSRDREWVMNTEAFF
TGTGCCAGCAGTTTATCCAGAGACAGGGAGTGGGTTATGAACACTGAAGCTTTCTTT
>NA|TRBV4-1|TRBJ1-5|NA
CASSQDLSQPQHF
TGCGCCAGCAGCCAAGATTTGAGTCAGCCCCAGCATTTT
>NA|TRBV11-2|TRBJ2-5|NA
CASSLTGTGETQYF
TGTGCCAGCAGCTTAACGGGTACGGGAGAGACCCAGTACTTC
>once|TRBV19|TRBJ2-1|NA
CASSMESSWYNEQFF
TGTGCCAGTAGTATGGAGTCGAGCTGGTACAATGAGCAGTTCTTC
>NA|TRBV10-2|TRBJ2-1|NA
CASKPGFMAYNEQFF
TGCGCCAGCAAACCAGGGTTTATGGCCTACAATGAGCAGTTCTTC
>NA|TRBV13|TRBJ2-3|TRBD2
CASSLVVAGGGTQYF
TGTGCCAGCAGCTTAGTAGTAGCGGGGGGGGGTACGCAGTATTTT
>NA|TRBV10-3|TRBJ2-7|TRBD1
CAISAGTEGEQYF
TGTGCCATCAGTGCTGGGACAGAAGGCGAGCAGTACTTC
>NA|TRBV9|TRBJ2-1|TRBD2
CASSSRGLAGYNEQFF
TGTGCCAGCAGCTCCAGGGGACTAGCGGGGTACAATGAGCAGTTCTTC
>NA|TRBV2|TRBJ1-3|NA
CATPTLENTIYF
TGTGCCACACCGACTCTGGAAAACACCATATATTTT
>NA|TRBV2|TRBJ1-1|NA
CASMGADTEAFF
TGTGCCAGCATGGGGGCGGACACTGAAGCTTTCTTT
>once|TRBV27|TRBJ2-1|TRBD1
CASSAPGQYNEQFF
TGTGCCAGCAGTGCCCCGGGACAGTACAATGAGCAGTTCTTC
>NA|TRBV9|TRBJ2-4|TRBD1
CASSVGTGLNIQYF
TGTGCCAGCAGCGTAGGGACAGGGCTCAACATTCAGTACTTC
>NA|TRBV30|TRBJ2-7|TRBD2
CALGGPTYEQYF
TGTGCCTTGGGAGGGCCTACCTACGAGCAGTACTTC
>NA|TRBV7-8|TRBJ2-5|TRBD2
CASSLLAGGETQYF
TGTGCCAGCAGCTTACTGGCGGGGGGGGAGACCCAGTACTTC
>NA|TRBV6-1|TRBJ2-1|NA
CASTTGHNEQFF
TGTGCCAGCACGACAGGCCACAATGAGCAGTTCTTC
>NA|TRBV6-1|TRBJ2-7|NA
CASSEAIRDEQYF
TGTGCCAGCAGTGAAGCGATCCGGGACGAGCAGTACTTC
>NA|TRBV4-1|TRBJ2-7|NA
CASSEGPGASSYEQYF
TGCGCCAGCAGCGAAGGGCCAGGGGCTAGTTCCTACGAGCAGTACTTC
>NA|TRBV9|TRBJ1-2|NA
CASSVATGGDYGYTF
TGTGCCAGCAGCGTAGCTACGGGGGGGGACTATGGCTACACCTTC
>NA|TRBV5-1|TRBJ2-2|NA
CASSLNDRTGELFF
TGCGCCAGCAGCTTGAATGACAGGACCGGGGAGCTGTTTTTT
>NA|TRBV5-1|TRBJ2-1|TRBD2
CASSWELAGEIINEQFF
TGCGCCAGCAGCTGGGAACTAGCGGGGGAAATCATCAATGAGCAGTTCTTC
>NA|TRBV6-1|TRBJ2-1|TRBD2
CASTESGDYNEQFF
TGTGCCAGCACCGAAAGCGGGGACTACAATGAGCAGTTCTTC
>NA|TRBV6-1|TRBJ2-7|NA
CASSESVQAVAEQYF
TGTGCCAGCAGTGAATCCGTTCAGGCAGTGGCCGAGCAGTACTTC
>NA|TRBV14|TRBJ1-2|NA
CASSQDSRNFARGYTF
TGTGCCAGCAGCCAAGACTCGCGGAACTTTGCGCGAGGCTACACCTTC
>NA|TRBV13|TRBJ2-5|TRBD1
CASSGQGEETQYF
TGTGCCAGCAGCGGACAGGGAGAAGAGACCCAGTACTTC
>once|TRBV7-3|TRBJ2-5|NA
CASSLGGGAQETQYF
TGTGCCAGCAGCTTAGGAGGGGGGGCCCAAGAGACCCAGTACTTC
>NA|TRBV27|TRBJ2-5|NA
CASRELLKETQYF
TGTGCCAGCAGGGAACTACTAAAAGAGACCCAGTACTTC
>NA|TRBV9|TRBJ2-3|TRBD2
CASSVTRGGGIDTQYF
TGTGCCAGCAGCGTCACACGGGGGGGAGGGATAGATACGCAGTATTTT
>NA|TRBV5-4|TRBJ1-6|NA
CASSHGQWDSPLHF
TGTGCCAGCAGCCACGGACAGTGGGATTCACCCCTCCACTTT
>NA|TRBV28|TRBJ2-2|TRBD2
CASSLSTSGAGELFF
TGTGCCAGCAGTTTATCGACTAGCGGTGCCGGGGAGCTGTTTTTT
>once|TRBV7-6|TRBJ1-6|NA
CASSSTPEGVNSPLHF
TGTGCCAGCAGCTCAACCCCCGAGGGGGTTAATTCACCCCTCCACTTT
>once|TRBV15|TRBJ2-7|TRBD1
CATTEGGVYEQYF
TGTGCCACTACTGAAGGGGGCGTCTACGAGCAGTACTTC